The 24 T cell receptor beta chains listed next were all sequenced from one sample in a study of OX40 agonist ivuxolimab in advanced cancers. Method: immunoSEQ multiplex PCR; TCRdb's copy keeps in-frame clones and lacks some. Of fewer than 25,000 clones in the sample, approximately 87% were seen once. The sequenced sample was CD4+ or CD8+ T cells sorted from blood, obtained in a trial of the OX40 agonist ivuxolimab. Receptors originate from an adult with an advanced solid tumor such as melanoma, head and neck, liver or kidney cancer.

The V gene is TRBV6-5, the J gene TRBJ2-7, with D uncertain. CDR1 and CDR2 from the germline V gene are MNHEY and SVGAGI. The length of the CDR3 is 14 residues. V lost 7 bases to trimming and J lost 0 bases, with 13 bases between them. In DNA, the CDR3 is TGTGCCAGCACCGCCAGAATCCTCTCCTACGAGCAGTACTTC. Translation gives CASTARILSYEQYF.

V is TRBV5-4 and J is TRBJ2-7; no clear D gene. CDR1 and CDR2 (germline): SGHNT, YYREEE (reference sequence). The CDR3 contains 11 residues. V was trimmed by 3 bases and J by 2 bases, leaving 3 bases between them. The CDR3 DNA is TGTGCCAGCAGCTCCACCTACGAGCAGTACTTC. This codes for CASSSTYEQYF. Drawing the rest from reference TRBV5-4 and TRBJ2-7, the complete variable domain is ETGVTQSPTHLIKTRGQQVTLRCSSQSGHNTVSWYQQALGQGPQFIFQYYREEENGRGNFPPRFSGLQFPNYSSELNVNALELDDSALYLCASSSTYEQYFGPGTRLTVT.

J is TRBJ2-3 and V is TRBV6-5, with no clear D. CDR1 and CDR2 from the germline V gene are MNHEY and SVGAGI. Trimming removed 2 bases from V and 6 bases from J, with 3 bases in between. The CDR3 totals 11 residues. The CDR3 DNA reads TGTGCCAGCAGTTACAGGGATACGCAGTATTTT. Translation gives CASSYRDTQYF.

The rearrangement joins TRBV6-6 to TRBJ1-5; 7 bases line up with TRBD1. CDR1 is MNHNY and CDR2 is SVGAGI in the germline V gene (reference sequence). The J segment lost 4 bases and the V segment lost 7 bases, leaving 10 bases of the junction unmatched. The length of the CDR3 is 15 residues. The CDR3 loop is CASTTGWGENQPQHF. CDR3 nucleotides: TGTGCCAGCACGACAGGGTGGGGAGAAAATCAGCCCCAGCATTTT.

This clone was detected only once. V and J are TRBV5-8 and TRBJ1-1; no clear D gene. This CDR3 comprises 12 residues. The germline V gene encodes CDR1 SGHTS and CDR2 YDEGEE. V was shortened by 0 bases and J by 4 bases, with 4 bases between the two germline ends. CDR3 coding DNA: TGTGCCAGCAGCTTGGCCCTCACTGAAGCTTTCTTT. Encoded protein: CASSLALTEAFF.

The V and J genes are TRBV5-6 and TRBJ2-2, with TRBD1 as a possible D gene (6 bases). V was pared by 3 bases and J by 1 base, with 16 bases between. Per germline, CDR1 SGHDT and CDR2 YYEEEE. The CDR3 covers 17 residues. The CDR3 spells CASSYTLGQGNTGELFF. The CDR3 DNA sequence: TGTGCCAGCAGCTACACTCTGGGACAAGGGAACACCGGGGAGCTGTTTTTT.

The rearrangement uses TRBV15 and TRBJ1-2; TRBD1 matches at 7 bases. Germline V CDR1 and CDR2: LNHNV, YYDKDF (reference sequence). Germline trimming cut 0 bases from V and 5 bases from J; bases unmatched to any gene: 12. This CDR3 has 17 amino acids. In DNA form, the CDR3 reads TGTGCCACCAGCAGAGATACTATATTGGGACAGATGTATGGCTACACCTTC. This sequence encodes CATSRDTILGQMYGYTF. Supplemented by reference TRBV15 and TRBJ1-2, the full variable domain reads DAMVIQNPRYQVTQFGKPVTLSCSQTLNHNVMYWYQQKSSQAPKLLFHYYDKDFNNEADTPDNFQSRRPNTSFCFLDIRSPGLGDTAMYLCATSRDTILGQMYGYTFGSGTRLTVV.

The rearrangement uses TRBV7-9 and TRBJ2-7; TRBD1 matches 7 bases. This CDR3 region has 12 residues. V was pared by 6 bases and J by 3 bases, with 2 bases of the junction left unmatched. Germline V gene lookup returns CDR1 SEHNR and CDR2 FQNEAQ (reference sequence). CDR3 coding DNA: TGTGCCAGCAGTTGGGACAGCTACGAGCAGTACTTC. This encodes CASSWDSYEQYF.

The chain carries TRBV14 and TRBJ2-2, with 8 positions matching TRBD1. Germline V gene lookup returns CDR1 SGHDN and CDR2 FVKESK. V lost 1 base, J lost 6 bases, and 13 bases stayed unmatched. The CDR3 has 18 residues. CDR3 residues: CASSQVPGTGSSSGELFF. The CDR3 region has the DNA TGTGCCAGCAGCCAAGTTCCCGGGACAGGTAGTAGTTCCGGGGAGCTGTTTTTT.

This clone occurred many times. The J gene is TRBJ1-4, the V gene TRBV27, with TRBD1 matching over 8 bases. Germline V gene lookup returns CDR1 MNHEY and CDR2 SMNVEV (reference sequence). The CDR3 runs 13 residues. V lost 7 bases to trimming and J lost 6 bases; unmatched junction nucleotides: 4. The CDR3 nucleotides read TGTGCCAGCACCTCACAGGGGGATGAAAAACTGTTTTTT. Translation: CASTSQGDEKLFF.

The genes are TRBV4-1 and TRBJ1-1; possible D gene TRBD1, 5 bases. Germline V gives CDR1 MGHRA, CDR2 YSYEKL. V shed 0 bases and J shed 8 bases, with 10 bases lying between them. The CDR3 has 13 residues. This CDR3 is CASSQDPGEEAFF. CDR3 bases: TGCGCCAGCAGCCAAGATCCGGGGGAAGAAGCTTTCTTT.

DNA for the CDR3: TGTGCCAGCAGCCAAGATCTCAGGGCAAATCAGCCCCAGCATTTT. This sequence encodes CASSQDLRANQPQHF. The V and J genes are TRBV14 and TRBJ1-5; possibly TRBD1 for D (5 bases). CDR3 length: 15 residues. Trimming took off 0 bases at V and 4 bases at J, with 10 bases between the two ends. Germline assignment: CDR1 SGHDN and CDR2 FVKESK.

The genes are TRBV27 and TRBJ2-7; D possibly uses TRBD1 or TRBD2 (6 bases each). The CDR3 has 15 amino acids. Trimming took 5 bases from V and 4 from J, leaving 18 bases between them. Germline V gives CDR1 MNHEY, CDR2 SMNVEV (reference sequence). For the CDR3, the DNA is TGTGCCAGCAGTCCCCTAGGGGGGCAGGGGTACGAGCAGTACTTC. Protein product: CASSPLGGQGYEQYF.

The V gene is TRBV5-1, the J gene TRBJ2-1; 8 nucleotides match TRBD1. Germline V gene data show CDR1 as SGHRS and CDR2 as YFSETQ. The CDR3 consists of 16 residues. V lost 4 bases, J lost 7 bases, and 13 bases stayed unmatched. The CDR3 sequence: CASSVGTGLKINEQFF. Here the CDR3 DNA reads TGCGCCAGCAGCGTAGGGACAGGCCTTAAGATAAATGAGCAGTTCTTC. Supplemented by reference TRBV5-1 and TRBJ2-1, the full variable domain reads KAGVTQTPRYLIKTRGQQVTLSCSPISGHRSVSWYQQTPGQGLQFLFEYFSETQRNKGNFPGRFSGRQFSNSRSEMNVSTLELGDSALYLCASSVGTGLKINEQFFGPGTRLTVL.

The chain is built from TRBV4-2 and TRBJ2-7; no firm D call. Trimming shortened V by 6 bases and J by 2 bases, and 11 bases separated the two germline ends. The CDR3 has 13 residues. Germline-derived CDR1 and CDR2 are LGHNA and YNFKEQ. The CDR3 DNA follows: TGTGCCAGCAGTTACGGGCGGCCCTACGAGCAGTACTTC. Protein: CASSYGRPYEQYF.

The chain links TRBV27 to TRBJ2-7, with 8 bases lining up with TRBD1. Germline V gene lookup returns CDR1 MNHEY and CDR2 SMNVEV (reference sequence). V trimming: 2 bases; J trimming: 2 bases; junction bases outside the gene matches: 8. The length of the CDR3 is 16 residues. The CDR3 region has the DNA TGTGCCAGCAGTTTAGTCGCCGGACAGGGAACCTACGAGCAGTACTTC. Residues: CASSLVAGQGTYEQYF.

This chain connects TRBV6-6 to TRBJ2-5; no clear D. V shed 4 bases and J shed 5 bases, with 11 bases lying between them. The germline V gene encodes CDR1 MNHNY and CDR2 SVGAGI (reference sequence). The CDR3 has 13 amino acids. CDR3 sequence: CASSSLLGETQYF. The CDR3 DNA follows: TGTGCCAGCAGTTCCCTCTTGGGGGAGACCCAGTACTTC.

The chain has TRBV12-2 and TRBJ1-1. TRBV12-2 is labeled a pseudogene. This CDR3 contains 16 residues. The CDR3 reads CASRLNDREGNTEAFF. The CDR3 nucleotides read TGTGCAAGTCGCTTGAACGACCGGGAGGGAAACACTGAAGCTTTCTTT.

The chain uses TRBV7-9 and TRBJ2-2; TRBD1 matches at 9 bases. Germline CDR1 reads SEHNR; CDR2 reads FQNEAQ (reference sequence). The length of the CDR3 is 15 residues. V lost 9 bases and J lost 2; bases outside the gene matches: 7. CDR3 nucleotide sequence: TGTGCCAGAGCAAGGGACAGGGACAACACCGGGGAGCTGTTTTTT. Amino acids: CARARDRDNTGELFF.

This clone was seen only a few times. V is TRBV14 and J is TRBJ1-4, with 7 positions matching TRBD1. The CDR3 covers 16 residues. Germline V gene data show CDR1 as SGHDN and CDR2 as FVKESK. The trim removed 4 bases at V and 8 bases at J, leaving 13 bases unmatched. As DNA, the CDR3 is TGTGCCAGCAGCCCCCTTGGGCAGGGGGACAGAGAAAAACTGTTTTTT. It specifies CASSPLGQGDREKLFF.

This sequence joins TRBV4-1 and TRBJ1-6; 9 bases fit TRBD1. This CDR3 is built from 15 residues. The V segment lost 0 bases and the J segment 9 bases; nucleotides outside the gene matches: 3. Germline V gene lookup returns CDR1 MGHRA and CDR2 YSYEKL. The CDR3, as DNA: TGCGCCAGCAGCCAAGACGAGGACAGGGGTTCACCCCTCCACTTT. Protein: CASSQDEDRGSPLHF.

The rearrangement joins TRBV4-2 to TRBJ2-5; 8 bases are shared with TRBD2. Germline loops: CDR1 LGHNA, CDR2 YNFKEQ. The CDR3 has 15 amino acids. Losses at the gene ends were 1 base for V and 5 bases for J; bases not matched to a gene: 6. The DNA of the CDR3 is TGTGCCAGCAGCCAAGTTTCGGGGGGGCAGGAGACCCAGTACTTC. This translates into CASSQVSGGQETQYF.

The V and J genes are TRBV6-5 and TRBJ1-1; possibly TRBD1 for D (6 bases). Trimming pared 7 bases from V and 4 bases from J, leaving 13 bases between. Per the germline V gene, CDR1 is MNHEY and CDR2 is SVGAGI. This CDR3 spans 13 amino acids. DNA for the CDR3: TGTGCCAGCACGAGGGGGTTGAGCACTGAAGCTTTCTTT. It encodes CASTRGLSTEAFF.

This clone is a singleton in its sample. The chain's CDR3 is CASSHGQGLEQYF. CDR3 nucleotide sequence: TGTGCCAGCAGCCATGGACAGGGGCTCGAGCAGTACTTC. The genes are TRBV6-5 and TRBJ2-7; 9 nucleotides align to TRBD1. The CDR3 spans 13 residues. The germline gives CDR1 MNHEY, CDR2 SVGAGI. Trimming removed 6 bases from V and 6 bases from J; junction bases left unmatched: 6.